Listed here are 14 T cell receptor beta chains from one sample, sequenced in a study of post-analysis software for immune sequencing data. Broader study findings: Five or six TRBV segments, TRBV5-6, TRBV5-1 and TRBV20-1 among them, were found more frequent in patients than controls.

Prepared TCR beta cDNA libraries contained unique molecular identifiers. TCRdb redid the calling of the PCR reads with MiXCR, one entry per CDR3 protein. The sample lists roughly 400,000 distinct CDR3 sequences; less than 40% were seen once. These TCRs' antigens remain unknown. Sequences were obtained from blood. These receptors were obtained from a girl aged 2 to 10 with multiple sclerosis.

This chain links TRBV7-9 with TRBJ2-5; D gene ambiguous. V was clipped by 5 bases and J by 0 bases, with 16 bases between them. The CDR3 totals 16 residues. CDR1 is SEHNR, CDR2 FQNEAQ, per germline (reference sequence). The CDR3 here is CASSPIRAGDQETQYF. CDR3 DNA sequence: TGTGCCAGCAGCCCCATTCGGGCAGGAGACCAAGAGACCCAGTACTTC.

The chain couples TRBV29-1 to TRBJ2-7; the D is unclear. The CDR3 consists of 13 residues. Trimming took 6 bases from V and 0 from J, leaving 12 bases between them. The germline V gene has CDR1 SQVTM and CDR2 ANQGSEA. CDR3 bases: TGCAGCGTGAAGACGGAGCTCTCCTACGAGCAGTACTTC. Translating it yields CSVKTELSYEQYF.

The rearrangement uses TRBV20-1 and TRBJ2-1; D uncertain. The V gene lost 2 bases and the J gene lost 5 bases, with 7 bases spanning the gap. Germline V gene sequence: CDR1 DFQATT, CDR2 SNEGSKA (reference sequence). The CDR3 is 12 residues long. DNA of the CDR3: TGCAGTGCTAGAAAAGACGACAATGAGCAGTTCTTC. Encoded protein: CSARKDDNEQFF.

This chain connects TRBV18 to TRBJ2-5; D gene ambiguous. V lost 3 bases to trimming and J lost 2 bases, with 10 bases between them. Looked up from germline, CDR1 is KGHSH and CDR2 is LQKENI. The CDR3 length is 14 residues. The CDR3 DNA follows: TGTGCCAGCTCACCGGCTCTGACTCAAGAGACCCAGTACTTC. This gives the protein CASSPALTQETQYF.

The V gene is TRBV10-3, the J gene TRBJ1-5; 7 nucleotides match TRBD1. From germline, CDR1 is ENHRY and CDR2 SYGVKD. The V and J ends lost 0 bases and 2 bases, in that order; junction bases with no gene match: 4. This CDR3 region has 16 residues. The CDR3 nucleotides are TGTGCCATCAGTGAGTCTTGGGGACAGCGCAATCAGCCCCAGCATTTT. Its translation is CAISESWGQRNQPQHF.

This clonotype was seen only a few times. The chain carries TRBV7-9 and TRBJ2-6, with D perhaps matching TRBD1 (6 bases). CDR3 length: 18 amino acids. V was pared by 6 bases and J by 0 bases, with 18 bases between. The germline CDR1 and CDR2 sequences are SEHNR and FQNEAQ (reference sequence). This chain's CDR3 is CASRPGATLGSGANVLTF. The CDR3 region has the DNA TGTGCCAGCAGACCAGGGGCGACCCTAGGCTCTGGGGCCAACGTCCTGACTTTC.

Only a few counts were recorded for this clonotype. This chain connects TRBV20-1 to TRBJ2-7; 9 bases map to TRBD2. Losses at the gene ends were 1 base for V and 3 bases for J; bases not matched to a gene: 4. The CDR3 has 14 amino acids. Germline V gives CDR1 DFQATT, CDR2 SNEGSKA (reference sequence). The CDR3: CSARVASGVYEQYF. The CDR3 region has the DNA TGCAGTGCTAGAGTAGCTAGCGGGGTCTACGAGCAGTACTTC.

In regard to this clonotype: A much larger clone sits a single nucleotide away, making a read error possible. This chain uses TRBV4-2 with TRBJ2-1; D unclear. Germline V gene sequence: CDR1 LGHNA, CDR2 YNFKEQ. The CDR3 extends over 14 amino acids. CDR3 protein: CANSQDTLQNEQFF. The CDR3 DNA is TGTGCCAACAGCCAAGATACACTGCAGAATGAGCAGTTCTTC.

CDR3 loop: CASSQENQGGPNYGYTF. The CDR3 coding sequence is TGTGCCAGCAGCCAAGAAAATCAAGGGGGCCCAAACTATGGCTACACCTTC. V gene TRBV4-2 combines with J gene TRBJ1-2; 7 nucleotides align to TRBD1. Germline CDR1 and CDR2: LGHNA and YNFKEQ. The CDR3 length is 17 residues. V gave up 0 bases and J gave up 2 bases; unmatched junction bases: 9.

This clonotype showed up just a few times. This chain joins TRBV12-3 or TRBV12-4 and TRBJ2-5; 8 nucleotides line up with TRBD1. The junction had 10 bases not matched to a gene; V was cut back by 6 bases and J by 4 bases. The CDR3 loop spans 15 amino acids. In DNA form, the CDR3 reads TGTGCCAGCAGCCCCTCCAGGGGGCTCGGAGAGACCCAGTACTTC. This gives the protein CASSPSRGLGETQYF.

The V call is TRBV5-1, the J call TRBJ2-3; the match to TRBD1 covers 9 bases. This CDR3 spans 15 amino acids. Germline V lookup: CDR1 SGHRS, CDR2 YFSETQ. V lost 3 bases and J lost 2; bases outside the gene matches: 4. The CDR3 loop is CASSYGTGNTDTQYF. In nucleotides, the CDR3 is TGCGCCAGCAGCTACGGGACAGGGAACACAGATACGCAGTATTTT.

This rearrangement joins TRBV5-6 to TRBJ2-4; the D gene is possibly TRBD2 (7 bases). The DNA end is a closer match to TRBJ2-7, so the J assignment may be wrong. Germline CDR1 reads SGHDT; CDR2 reads YYEEEE. The length of the CDR3 is 16 residues. This CDR3 reads CASSLAGAGANYEQYF. The CDR3 DNA sequence: TGTGCCAGCAGCTTGGCCGGGGCGGGGGCGAACTACGAGCAGTACTTC.

Details on this clonotype: An end of the junction differs from the germline gene, which may be a read error. The gene calls are TRBV5-1 and TRBJ1-5; perhaps TRBD1 as D (5 bases). CDR3 size: 13 residues. The V gene's germline CDR1 is SGHRS and CDR2 YFSETQ. The CDR3 sequence: CAGSQQWGQPQHF. The CDR3 DNA is TGCGCCGGCAGCCAGCAGTGGGGCCAGCCCCAGCATTTT.

This chain joins TRBV7-2 and TRBJ2-1; tentatively, D is TRBD1 or TRBD2 (5 bases each). Germline-derived CDR1 and CDR2 are SGHTA and FQGNSA. V was pared by 2 bases and J by 9 bases, with 14 bases between. The CDR3 is made up of 14 amino acids. The CDR3 loop reads CASSLYEGGGEQFF. The CDR3 DNA sequence: TGTGCCAGCAGCTTATACGAGGGTGGGGGTGAGCAGTTCTTC.